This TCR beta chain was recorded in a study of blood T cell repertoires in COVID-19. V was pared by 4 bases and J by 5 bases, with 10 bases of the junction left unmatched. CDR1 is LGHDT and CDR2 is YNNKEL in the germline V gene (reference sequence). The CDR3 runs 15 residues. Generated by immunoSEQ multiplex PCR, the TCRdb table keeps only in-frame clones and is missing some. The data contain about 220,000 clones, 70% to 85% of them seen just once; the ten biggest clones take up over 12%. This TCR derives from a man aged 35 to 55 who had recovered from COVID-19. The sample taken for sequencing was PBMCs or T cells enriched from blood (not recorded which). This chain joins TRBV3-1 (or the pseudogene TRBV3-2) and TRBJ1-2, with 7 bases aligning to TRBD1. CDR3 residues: CASSPRTGYQYGYTF. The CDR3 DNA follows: TGTGCCAGCAGCCCCCGGACAGGCTATCAGTATGGCTACACCTTC.